These 27 T cell receptor beta chains were sequenced from one sample in a study of blood T cell repertoires in COVID-19. Profiled with immunoSEQ multiplex PCR; TCRdb holds only in-frame clones, not every one. The table lists about 310,000 clones, nearly 90% of them singletons. The specimen was PBMCs or T cells enriched from blood (not recorded which). These TCRs come from a young woman with acute COVID-19.

Worth noting for this clone: The sample holds other DNA sequences that translate to the same CDR3. This chain uses TRBV3-1 (or the pseudogene TRBV3-2) with TRBJ2-1; D gene uncertain. Trimming took off 0 bases at V and 4 bases at J, with 10 bases between the two ends. This CDR3 has 15 amino acids. Germline-derived CDR1 and CDR2 are LGHDT and YNNKEL (reference sequence). CDR3 region: CASSQDTVSYNEQFF. Here the CDR3 DNA reads TGTGCCAGCAGCCAAGATACGGTGTCTTACAATGAGCAGTTCTTC.

The V gene is TRBV2, the J gene TRBJ1-1, with TRBD1 matching over 7 bases. The V segment lost 7 bases and the J segment 1 base; nucleotides outside the gene matches: 3. The germline gives CDR1 SNHLY, CDR2 FYNNEI. The CDR3 runs 13 residues. The DNA for the CDR3 is TGTGCCAGCATGACAGGGTGGAACACTGAAGCTTTCTTT. Amino acid sequence: CASMTGWNTEAFF.

This clone was found once. CDR3 sequence: CASSLRAASPSSYEQYF. CDR3 DNA: TGCGCCAGCAGCTTGAGAGCTGCCTCCCCGAGCTCCTACGAGCAGTACTTC. The chain has TRBV5-1 and TRBJ2-7; D ambiguous. The germline V gene has CDR1 SGHRS and CDR2 YFSETQ. V lost 1 base to trimming and J lost 0 bases, with 17 bases between them. CDR3 size: 17 residues.

The chain uses TRBV24-1 and TRBJ2-1, with 9 bases aligning to TRBD2. Germline V CDR1 and CDR2: KGHDR, SFDVKD. The CDR3 length is 16 residues. The ends lost 1 base at V and 7 bases at J; junction bases unmatched: 7. For the CDR3, the DNA is TGTGCCACCAGTGATTTAGGTAGCGGGAGTTTAAATGAGCAGTTCTTC. It codes for CATSDLGSGSLNEQFF.

This chain links TRBV3-1 (or the pseudogene TRBV3-2) with TRBJ2-3, with D perhaps matching TRBD2 (6 bases). Germline V gives CDR1 LGHDT, CDR2 YNNKEL (reference sequence). The germline V and J ends were trimmed by 4 bases and 4 bases, with 18 bases remaining between them. CDR3 size: 16 residues. The chain's CDR3 is CASSPPRQRASDTQYF. The CDR3 bases are TGTGCCAGCAGCCCACCCCGACAGCGGGCTTCAGATACGCAGTATTTT.

This clone came up a few times. The chain uses TRBV6-1 and TRBJ1-5; 11 bases map to TRBD1. Unmatched junction bases numbered 5, after V lost 0 bases and J lost 4 bases. CDR1 and CDR2 from the germline V gene are MNHNS and SASEGT. CDR3 size: 17 residues. The CDR3 nucleotides read TGTGCCAGCAGTGAAGCGGGAGGACAGGGGGCGAATCAGCCCCAGCATTTT. It yields the protein CASSEAGGQGANQPQHF.

V usage is TRBV27 and J usage is TRBJ1-1; D gene uncertain. This CDR3 has 15 residues. Per the germline V gene, CDR1 is MNHEY and CDR2 is SMNVEV (reference sequence). V lost 3 bases to trimming and J lost 4 bases, with 15 bases between them. This CDR3 is CASSLGSLGGTEAFF. The CDR3 DNA follows: TGTGCCAGCAGTTTGGGGTCCCTCGGAGGCACTGAAGCTTTCTTT.

This clone has only one observation. V is TRBV18 and J is TRBJ2-7; TRBD1 aligns across 7 bases. The V and J ends lost 6 bases and 0 bases, in that order; junction bases with no gene match: 5. CDR1 is KGHSH and CDR2 is LQKENI in the germline V gene. The CDR3 totals 14 residues. In DNA form, the CDR3 reads TGTGCCAGCTCTGAACAGGGGAGCTCCTACGAGCAGTACTTC. It encodes CASSEQGSSYEQYF. The variable domain in full, completed from reference TRBV18 and TRBJ2-7, reads NAGVMQNPRHLVRRRGQEARLRCSPMKGHSHVYWYRQLPEEGLKFMVYLQKENIIDESGMPKERFSAEFPKEGPSILRIQQVVRGDSAAYFCASSEQGSSYEQYFGPGTRLTVT.

The CDR3 nucleotides are TGCGCCAGCAGCCCCCCTGGGGAGCGAGAGACCCAGTACTTC. This encodes CASSPPGERETQYF. The chain joins TRBV5-1 to TRBJ2-5, with D possibly being TRBD2 (5 bases). This CDR3 has 14 residues. Germline CDR1 reads SGHRS; CDR2 reads YFSETQ. V was shortened by 4 bases and J by 4 bases, with 14 bases between the two germline ends.

The rearrangement links TRBV7-3 to TRBJ2-2; 9 nucleotides match TRBD2. The V and J ends lost 0 bases and 0 bases, in that order; junction bases with no gene match: 5. Per germline, CDR1 SGHTA and CDR2 FQGTGA. The CDR3 runs to 18 residues. In nucleotides, the CDR3 is TGTGCCAGCAGCTTAACGGGGCTAGCGGGGACGAACACCGGGGAGCTGTTTTTT. Its translation is CASSLTGLAGTNTGELFF.

V usage is TRBV7-9 and J usage is TRBJ2-2, with 8 bases identical to TRBD1. Per the germline V gene, CDR1 is SEHNR and CDR2 is FQNEAQ (reference sequence). The CDR3 sequence is 13 residues long. V trimming: 5 bases; J trimming: 4 bases; junction bases outside the gene matches: 0. Here the CDR3 DNA reads TGTGCCAGCAGCACAGGGGGCACCGGGGAGCTGTTTTTT. Translation: CASSTGGTGELFF.

This clone was recorded only once. This rearrangement joins TRBV27 to TRBJ1-4, with D unresolved. CDR1 MNHEY and CDR2 SMNVEV come from the germline V gene (reference sequence). V was cut by 6 bases and J by 12 bases, with 17 bases left in between. The CDR3 spans 13 residues. The CDR3 loop is CASSPLGLEQLFF. The CDR3 bases are TGTGCCAGCAGCCCCCTCGGGTTGGAGCAACTGTTTTTT.

J is TRBJ1-5 and V is TRBV28; 8 bases fit TRBD1. Germline CDR1 is MDHEN and CDR2 is SYDVKM. The CDR3 consists of 15 residues. V trimming: 1 base; J trimming: 9 bases; junction bases outside the gene matches: 8. In nucleotides, the CDR3 is TGTGCCAGCAGTTTATTCCAGGACAGGGTTCGGCCCCAGCATTTT. Translating gives CASSLFQDRVRPQHF.

The chain combines TRBV5-1 with TRBJ1-5; 7 bases line up with TRBD1. The CDR3 is 15 amino acids. Per germline, CDR1 SGHRS and CDR2 YFSETQ. The V and J ends lost 4 bases and 4 bases, in that order; junction bases with no gene match: 8. The DNA of the CDR3 is TGCGCCAGCAGCCTCGGAGGGACAGCGAATCAGCCCCAGCATTTT. Its protein product is CASSLGGTANQPQHF.

The chain carries TRBV27 and TRBJ2-7; TRBD1 aligns across 10 bases. Per the germline V gene, CDR1 is MNHEY and CDR2 is SMNVEV (reference sequence). This CDR3 region has 19 residues. Germline trimming cut 5 bases from V and 2 bases from J; bases unmatched to any gene: 18. In nucleotides, the CDR3 is TGTGCCAGCAGTCTAAGACAGGGGGCGCGGGGTGGAAGGACCTACGAGCAGTACTTC. It codes for CASSLRQGARGGRTYEQYF.

This chain links TRBV7-6 with TRBJ1-5; no firm D call. This CDR3 is built from 17 residues. CDR1 and CDR2 (germline): SGHVS, FNYEAQ. V was pared by 1 base and J by 3 bases, with 16 bases between. CDR3 in amino acids: CASSLGRREWINQPQHF. The CDR3 region has the DNA TGTGCCAGCAGCTTAGGTAGGAGGGAGTGGATCAATCAGCCCCAGCATTTT.

The CDR3 DNA reads TGTGCCAGCAGGCGTGCGAACACCGGGGAGCTGTTTTTT. It codes for CASRRANTGELFF. This rearrangement joins TRBV6-5 to TRBJ2-2, with D unresolved. The CDR3 sequence is 13 residues long. Trimming removed 6 bases from V and 0 bases from J, with 5 bases in between. The germline CDR1 and CDR2 sequences are MNHEY and SVGAGI.

This clone has more than one count but fewer than ten. The CDR3 sequence is CAARRGGGTEAFF. DNA of the CDR3: TGTGCCGCCAGACGGGGGGGTGGCACTGAAGCTTTCTTT. V is TRBV28 and J is TRBJ1-1; D might be TRBD1 (5 bases). The V and J ends lost 11 bases and 4 bases respectively, with 17 bases between them. The V gene's germline CDR1 is MDHEN and CDR2 SYDVKM. CDR3 length: 13 residues.

The V gene is TRBV29-1, the J gene TRBJ1-5; D might be TRBD1 (5 bases). The CDR3 contains 14 residues. V was clipped by 6 bases and J by 5 bases, with 17 bases between them. Germline assignment: CDR1 SQVTM and CDR2 ANQGSEA. CDR3: CSVATGAGDQPQHF. The CDR3 nucleotides read TGCAGCGTGGCCACAGGCGCGGGAGATCAGCCCCAGCATTTT. The full variable domain, its missing parts supplied by reference TRBV29-1 and TRBJ1-5, is SAVISQKPSRDICQRGTSLTIQCQVDSQVTMMFWYRQQPGQSLTLIATANQGSEATYESGFVIDKFPISRPNLTFSTLTVSNMSPEDSSIYLCSVATGAGDQPQHFGDGTRLSIL.

This chain joins TRBV5-5 and TRBJ1-4; unclear D gene. V shed 3 bases and J shed 6 bases, with 12 bases lying between them. The CDR3 is made up of 14 amino acids. Germline CDR1 is SGHKS and CDR2 is YYEKEE (reference sequence). This CDR3 is CASSWEGEDEKLFF. The CDR3 nucleotides are TGTGCCAGCAGCTGGGAGGGTGAAGATGAAAAACTGTTTTTT.

The genes are TRBV9 and TRBJ1-2; D may be TRBD1 (6 bases). The CDR3 consists of 14 residues. The V end lost 3 bases, the J end lost 9 bases, and 18 bases lay between the germline ends. In germline, CDR1 is SGDLS, CDR2 YYNGEE. The CDR3 is CASSASTGSPSYTF. In DNA form, the CDR3 reads TGTGCCAGCAGCGCCTCAACAGGGAGTCCCAGCTACACCTTC.

The chain employs TRBV11-3 and TRBJ1-1, with 7 bases aligning to TRBD1. CDR3 size: 14 residues. V gave up 3 bases and J gave up 7 bases; unmatched junction bases: 8. Germline V gene sequence: CDR1 SGHNT, CDR2 YENEEA. CDR3 coding DNA: TGTGCCAGCAGCTTGAGGGGGCTTGGCGGTGAAGCTTTCTTT. Its translation is CASSLRGLGGEAFF. Complete variable domain (other parts from reference TRBV11-3 and TRBJ1-1): EAGVVQSPRYKIIEKKQPVAFWCNPISGHNTLYWYLQNLGQGPELLIRYENEEAVDDSQLPKDRFSAERLKGVDSTLKIQPAELGDSAVYLCASSLRGLGGEAFFGQGTRLTVV.

Notes on this clone: Distinct nucleotide sequences in the sample also encode this CDR3. V is TRBV27 and J is TRBJ2-7; tentatively, D is TRBD2 (6 bases). The germline CDR1 and CDR2 sequences are MNHEY and SMNVEV (reference sequence). CDR3 length: 13 residues. V was cut by 2 bases and J by 2 bases, with 7 bases left in between. The CDR3 loop is CASSLGGTYEQYF. CDR3 sequence (DNA): TGTGCCAGCAGTTTAGGCGGGACCTACGAGCAGTACTTC.

The count of this clone is one. The chain joins TRBV28 to TRBJ1-4; 10 bases are a match to TRBD1. This CDR3 is 15 amino acids long. Germline assignment: CDR1 MDHEN and CDR2 SYDVKM. V lost 2 bases and J lost 5; bases outside the gene matches: 2. This CDR3 is CASSLPGQGNEKLFF. Written as DNA, the CDR3 is TGTGCCAGCAGTTTACCGGGACAGGGGAATGAAAAACTGTTTTTT.

The V and J genes are TRBV9 and TRBJ2-2; D may be TRBD2 (6 bases). This CDR3 comprises 15 residues. Germline V gives CDR1 SGDLS, CDR2 YYNGEE. The V end lost 2 bases, the J end lost 5 bases, and 13 bases lay between the germline ends. The CDR3 sequence is CASSVTGVGTGELFF. The CDR3, as DNA: TGTGCCAGCAGCGTTACGGGAGTGGGTACCGGGGAGCTGTTTTTT.

This clone was counted once. J is TRBJ2-3 and V is TRBV20-1, with a weak D call TRBD1 (5 bases). CDR1 and CDR2 from the germline V gene are DFQATT and SNEGSKA (reference sequence). The length of the CDR3 is 15 residues. With 3 bases removed from V and 4 bases from J, the gap between germline ends came to 17 bases. Here the CDR3 reads CSASVRLGRADTQYF. CDR3 coding DNA: TGCAGTGCTAGTGTCCGTTTGGGGCGCGCAGATACGCAGTATTTT.

The chain employs TRBV9 and TRBJ1-1; D perhaps matches TRBD1 (6 bases). Between the trimmed V and J ends, which lost 4 bases and 3 bases, there was a span of 16 bases. CDR3 length equals 15 residues. CDR1 is SGDLS, CDR2 YYNGEE, per germline. The CDR3 loop reads CASSRRTGLDTEAFF. CDR3 DNA sequence: TGTGCCAGCAGCCGTAGAACAGGGTTGGACACTGAAGCTTTCTTT.